This TCR beta chain is from a study of T cell changes during pregnancy in multiple sclerosis. Assay: immunoSEQ multiplex PCR; the TCRdb copy retains only in-frame clones and omits some. Among approximately 87,000 clones, 80% to 95% were seen once, and the ten largest hold 0.47%. J was trimmed by 4 bases and V by 2 bases; bases with no gene match: 6. There are 16 residues in the CDR3. Germline CDR1 SGHTA, CDR2 FQGNSA. This receptor was identified in a female donor with multiple sclerosis, enrolled in a pregnancy study. The sample was CD4+ T cells from peripheral blood mononuclear cells, taken in the second trimester of pregnancy. The chain recombines TRBV7-2 with TRBJ2-3; 10 bases line up with TRBD2. The chain's CDR3 is CASSLRAGGFSDTQYF. CDR3 in DNA: TGTGCCAGCAGCTTAAGAGCGGGAGGGTTCTCAGATACGCAGTATTTT.